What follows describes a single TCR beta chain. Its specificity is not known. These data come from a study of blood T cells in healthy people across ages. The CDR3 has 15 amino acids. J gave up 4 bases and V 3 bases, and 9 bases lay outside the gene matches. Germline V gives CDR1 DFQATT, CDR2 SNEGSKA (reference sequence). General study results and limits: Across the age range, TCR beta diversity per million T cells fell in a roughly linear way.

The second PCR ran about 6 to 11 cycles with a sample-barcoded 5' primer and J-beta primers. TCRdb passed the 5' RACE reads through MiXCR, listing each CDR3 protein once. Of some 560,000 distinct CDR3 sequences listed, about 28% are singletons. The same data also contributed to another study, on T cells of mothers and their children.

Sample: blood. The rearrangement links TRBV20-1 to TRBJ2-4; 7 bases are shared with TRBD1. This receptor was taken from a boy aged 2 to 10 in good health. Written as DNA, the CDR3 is TGCAGTGCTAGTAGGGGGACAGAAGTGAAAAACATTCAGTACTTC. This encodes CSASRGTEVKNIQYF.